These 18 T cell receptor beta chains originate from one sample sequenced in a study of T cells in Graves' hyperthyroidism and ophthalmopathy. Researchers amplified the TCR beta CDR3 regions from RNA transcripts. During a first-round RT-PCR of the TCR CDR3, the HTBI primer set was used. Each CDR3 protein is one row after TCRdb ran MiXCR on the multiplex PCR reads. Among hundreds of thousands of distinct CDR3 sequences listed, about 45% were seen once. Sequences were obtained from peripheral blood or thyroid tissue (not recorded which). All receptors derive from an adult man with Graves' disease, either hyperthyroidism or ophthalmopathy (not recorded which).

A few counts support this clonotype. The chain uses TRBV11-2 and TRBJ2-5, with TRBD2 as a possible D gene (6 bases). Trimming removed 5 bases at V and 1 base at J, with 14 bases between. The V gene's germline CDR1 is SGHAT and CDR2 FQNNGV. The CDR3 length is 15 residues. CDR3 in DNA: TGTGCCAGCAGCCGAGGAGGGGAGCTCCAAGAGACCCAGTACTTC. This codes for CASSRGGELQETQYF.

As to this clonotype: At one end, the junction sequence differs from germline, possibly due to a read error. DNA for the CDR3: TGTGCTAGCAGCTTAGGAGGGACTAGCGAAGAGACCCAGTACTTC. Protein sequence: CASSLGGTSEETQYF. The chain recombines TRBV7-7 with TRBJ2-5; 10 nucleotides line up with TRBD2. CDR3 length equals 15 residues. Germline values: CDR1 SSHAT, CDR2 FNYEAQ (reference sequence).

V is TRBV19 and J is TRBJ1-5; D ambiguous. The ends were cut back, 7 bases at V and 7 bases at J, with 20 bases in the middle. This CDR3 is built from 15 residues. Germline V gene data show CDR1 as LNHDA and CDR2 as SQIVND (reference sequence). For the CDR3, the DNA is TGTGCCAGTACCTACAACATCGGGCGAAACCAGCCCCAGCATTTT. Translated, it gives CASTYNIGRNQPQHF.

This clonotype was picked up a small number of times. The CDR3 loop is CASSLLVGLNTEAFF. The CDR3 region has the DNA TGTGCCAGCAGCTTATTAGTGGGATTGAACACTGAAGCTTTCTTT. The chain links TRBV7-2 to TRBJ1-1; no reliable D call. Trimming took off 2 bases at V and 0 bases at J, with 10 bases between the two ends. Germline CDR1 and CDR2: SGHTA and FQGNSA. CDR3 length: 15 amino acids.

The chain is built from TRBV5-1 and TRBJ2-3; D gene unclear. This CDR3 contains 12 residues. Trimming removed 0 bases from V and 4 bases from J, with 3 bases in between. The germline V gene encodes CDR1 SGHRS and CDR2 YFSETQ. CDR3 sequence (DNA): TGCGCCAGCAGCTTGGTGGCAGATACGCAGTATTTT. It is translated as CASSLVADTQYF.

This clonotype was detected many times. This chain links TRBV7-9 with TRBJ2-7, with TRBD2 matching 10 bases. Germline CDR1 is SEHNR and CDR2 is FQNEAQ (reference sequence). This CDR3 has 15 residues. After removal of 5 bases from V and 6 bases from J, the junction contained 10 bases not matched to a gene. The CDR3: CASSRRASGSAEQYF. DNA for the CDR3: TGTGCCAGCAGCCGCAGGGCTAGCGGGAGTGCCGAGCAGTACTTC.

The chain carries TRBV7-9 and TRBJ2-1; D call uncertain. Trimming removed 3 bases at V and 6 bases at J, with 3 bases between. The germline V gene has CDR1 SEHNR and CDR2 FQNEAQ (reference sequence). The CDR3 extends over 11 amino acids. The CDR3 DNA is TGTGCCAGCAGCTTCTCCAATGAGCAGTTCTTC. This codes for CASSFSNEQFF.

This clonotype occurred once. The chain has TRBV29-1 and TRBJ1-2; D remains unclear. V gave up 4 bases and J gave up 6 bases, with 21 bases separating them. The CDR3 runs to 15 residues. Germline V gene data show CDR1 as SQVTM and CDR2 as ANQGSEA. The CDR3 DNA reads as TGCAGCGTTGGGCACCAGGCAGCGGGGATCGATGGCTACACCTTC. Its protein product is CSVGHQAAGIDGYTF. Full variable domain (outside the CDR3, taken from reference TRBV29-1 and TRBJ1-2): SAVISQKPSRDICQRGTSLTIQCQVDSQVTMMFWYRQQPGQSLTLIATANQGSEATYESGFVIDKFPISRPNLTFSTLTVSNMSPEDSSIYLCSVGHQAAGIDGYTFGSGTRLTVV.

This chain uses TRBV20-1 with TRBJ2-5, with TRBD2 identical over 9 bases. Trimming took 1 base from V and 2 from J; bases not matched to a gene: 5. Looked up from germline, CDR1 is DFQATT and CDR2 is SNEGSKA (reference sequence). CDR3 length equals 15 residues. CDR3 loop: CSARGATSGQETQYF. Written as DNA, the CDR3 is TGCAGTGCTAGAGGGGCGACTAGCGGACAAGAGACCCAGTACTTC.

This clonotype was seen many times. The V call is TRBV7-2, the J call TRBJ2-7; 7 bases align to TRBD2. Looked up from germline, CDR1 is SGHTA and CDR2 is FQGNSA. After removal of 6 bases from V and 2 bases from J, the junction contained 7 bases not matched to a gene. The CDR3 sequence is 14 residues long. The CDR3 protein is CASRTGLVPYEQYF. The CDR3 DNA reads as TGTGCCAGCAGAACTGGACTAGTCCCCTACGAGCAGTACTTC.

The sample holds many counts of this clonotype. J is TRBJ2-2 and V is TRBV19; D possibly corresponds to TRBD1 (6 bases). This CDR3 is built from 12 residues. Germline CDR1 reads LNHDA; CDR2 reads SQIVND (reference sequence). V shed 6 bases and J shed 5 bases, with 7 bases lying between them. CDR3 nucleotides: TGTGCCAGTAGGGACAGAACCGGGGAGCTGTTTTTT. It translates to CASRDRTGELFF.

This clonotype was counted only a few times. The gene calls are TRBV9 and TRBJ2-7; TRBD1 aligns across 8 bases. This CDR3 has 18 amino acids. Germline CDR1 reads SGDLS; CDR2 reads YYNGEE. J was trimmed by 2 bases and V by 3 bases; bases with no gene match: 16. CDR3: CASSAYPSTGANPYEQYF. The CDR3 DNA follows: TGTGCCAGCAGCGCCTATCCCTCGACAGGGGCGAATCCCTACGAGCAGTACTTC.

This clonotype was seen repeatedly, ten times or more. This rearrangement joins TRBV7-9 to TRBJ2-7, with TRBD1 matching over 7 bases. Per germline, CDR1 SEHNR and CDR2 FQNEAQ (reference sequence). The trim removed 4 bases at V and 0 bases at J, leaving 9 bases unmatched. The CDR3 has 16 amino acids. The CDR3: CASSSRQGLSSYEQYF. The CDR3 nucleotides read TGTGCCAGCAGCTCCCGACAGGGCCTTAGCTCCTACGAGCAGTACTTC.

As concerns this clonotype: Sequence at one end of the junction differs from germline and may be a read error. This chain links TRBV2 with TRBJ1-2; D is perhaps TRBD1 (5 bases). Germline CDR1 SNHLY, CDR2 FYNNEI. The CDR3 length is 12 residues. The CDR3 sequence is CAISKGTLGYSF. The CDR3 bases are TGTGCCATCAGTAAAGGGACTTTGGGCTACTCCTTC.

This chain joins TRBV25-1 and TRBJ1-6, with D unresolved. This CDR3 is 15 amino acids long. Germline V gene data show CDR1 as MGHDK and CDR2 as SYGVNS. The V gene lost 2 bases and the J gene lost 6 bases, with 11 bases spanning the gap. As DNA, the CDR3 is TGTGCCAGCAGTGAAGCCACAAGACCTAATTCACCCCTCCACTTT. Residues: CASSEATRPNSPLHF.

This clonotype was found a few times. One junction end does not reproduce the germline sequence, and a read error may be involved. The chain uses TRBV29-1 and TRBJ2-6, with 8 bases fitting TRBD1. The CDR3 covers 9 residues. Germline CDR1 is SQVTM and CDR2 is ANQGSEA. CDR3 in DNA: TGCAGCGTTGCTACGGACAGGGTTTTC. Protein: CSVATDRVF. The entire variable domain, with the rest obtained from reference TRBV29-1 and TRBJ2-6, is as follows: SAVISQKPSRDICQRGTSLTIQCQVDSQVTMMFWYRQQPGQSLTLIATANQGSEATYESGFVIDKFPISRPNLTFSTLTVSNMSPEDSSIYLCSVATDRVFGAGSRLTVL.

This clonotype came up many times. The chain links TRBV2 to TRBJ2-6; no firm D call. The V gene's germline CDR1 is SNHLY and CDR2 FYNNEI. The CDR3 runs to 17 residues. V lost 2 bases to trimming and J lost 0 bases, with 11 bases between them. The CDR3: CASSERQEYSGANVLTF. The DNA for the CDR3 is TGTGCCAGCAGTGAAAGGCAGGAGTACTCTGGGGCCAACGTCCTGACTTTC.

J is TRBJ1-2 and V is TRBV2; D call uncertain. V dropped 5 bases and J dropped 3 bases, with 13 bases sitting between them. Germline CDR1 reads SNHLY; CDR2 reads FYNNEI. The CDR3 covers 14 residues. The CDR3 loop is CASSNRPGDYGYTF. The CDR3 nucleotides are TGTGCCAGCAGTAACCGCCCGGGAGACTATGGCTACACCTTC.